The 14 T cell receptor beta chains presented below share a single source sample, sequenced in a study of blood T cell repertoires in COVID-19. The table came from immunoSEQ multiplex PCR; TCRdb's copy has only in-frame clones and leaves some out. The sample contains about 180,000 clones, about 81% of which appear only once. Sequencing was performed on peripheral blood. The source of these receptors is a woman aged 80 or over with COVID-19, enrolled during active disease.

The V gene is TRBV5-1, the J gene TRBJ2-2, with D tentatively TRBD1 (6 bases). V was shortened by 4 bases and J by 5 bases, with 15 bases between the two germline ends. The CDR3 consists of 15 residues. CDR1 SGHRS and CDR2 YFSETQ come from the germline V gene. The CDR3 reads CASSPRTDSTGELFF. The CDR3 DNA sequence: TGCGCCAGCAGCCCGAGGACAGACAGTACCGGGGAGCTGTTTTTT.

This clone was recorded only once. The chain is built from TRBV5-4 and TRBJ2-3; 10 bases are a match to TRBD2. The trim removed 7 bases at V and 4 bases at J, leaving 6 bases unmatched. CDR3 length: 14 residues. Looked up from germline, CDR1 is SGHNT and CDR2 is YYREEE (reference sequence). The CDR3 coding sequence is TGTGCCAGCTCTACTAGCGGGATACCAGATACGCAGTATTTT. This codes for CASSTSGIPDTQYF. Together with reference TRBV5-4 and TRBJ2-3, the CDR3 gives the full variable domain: ETGVTQSPTHLIKTRGQQVTLRCSSQSGHNTVSWYQQALGQGPQFIFQYYREEENGRGNFPPRFSGLQFPNYSSELNVNALELDDSALYLCASSTSGIPDTQYFGPGTRLTVL.

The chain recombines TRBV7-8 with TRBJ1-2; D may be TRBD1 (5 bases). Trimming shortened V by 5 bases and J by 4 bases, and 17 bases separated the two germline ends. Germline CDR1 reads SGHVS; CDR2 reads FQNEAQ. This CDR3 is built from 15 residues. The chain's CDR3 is CASSPGLSGPYGYTF. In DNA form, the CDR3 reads TGTGCCAGCAGCCCGGGACTTTCAGGGCCCTATGGCTACACCTTC.

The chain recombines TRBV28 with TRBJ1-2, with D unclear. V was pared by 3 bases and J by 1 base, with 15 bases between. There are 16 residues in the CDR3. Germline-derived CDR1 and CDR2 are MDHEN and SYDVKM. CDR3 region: CASSFPGMPGNYGYTF. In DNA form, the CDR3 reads TGTGCCAGCAGTTTTCCCGGGATGCCTGGTAACTATGGCTACACCTTC.

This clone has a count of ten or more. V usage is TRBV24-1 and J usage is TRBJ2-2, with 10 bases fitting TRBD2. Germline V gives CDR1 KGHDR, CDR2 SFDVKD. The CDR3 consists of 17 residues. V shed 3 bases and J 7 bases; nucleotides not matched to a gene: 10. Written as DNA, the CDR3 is TGTGCCACCAGTGATAGAAAGCGGGAGGGCCCTTGCGGGGAGCTGTTTTTT. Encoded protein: CATSDRKREGPCGELFF.

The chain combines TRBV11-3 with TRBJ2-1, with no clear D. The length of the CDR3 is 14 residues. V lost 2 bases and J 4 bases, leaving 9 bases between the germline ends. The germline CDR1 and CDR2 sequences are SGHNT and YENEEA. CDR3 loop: CASSLTSAYNEQFF. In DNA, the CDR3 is TGTGCCAGCAGCTTAACAAGCGCATACAATGAGCAGTTCTTC.

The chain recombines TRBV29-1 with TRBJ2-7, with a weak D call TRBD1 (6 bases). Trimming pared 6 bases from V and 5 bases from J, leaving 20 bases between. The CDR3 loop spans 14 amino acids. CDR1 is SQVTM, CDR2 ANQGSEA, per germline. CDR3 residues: CSVTTGQGLNEQYF. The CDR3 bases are TGCAGCGTGACTACCGGGCAGGGGCTAAACGAGCAGTACTTC.

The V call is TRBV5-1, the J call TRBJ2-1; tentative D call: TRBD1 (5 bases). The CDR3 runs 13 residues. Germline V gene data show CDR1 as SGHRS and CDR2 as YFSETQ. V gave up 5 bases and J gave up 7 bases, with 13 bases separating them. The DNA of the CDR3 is TGCGCCAGCAGTTTACAGGTCCCGAATGAGCAGTTCTTC. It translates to CASSLQVPNEQFF.

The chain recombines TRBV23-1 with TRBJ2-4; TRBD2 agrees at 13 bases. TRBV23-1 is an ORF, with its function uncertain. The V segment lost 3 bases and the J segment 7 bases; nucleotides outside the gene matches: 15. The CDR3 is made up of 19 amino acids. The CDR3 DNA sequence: TGCGCCAGCAGTCACTCTCGGAGTACTAGCGGGGGGGCTGGGAACATTCAGTACTTC. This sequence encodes CASSHSRSTSGGAGNIQYF.

CDR3 nucleotides: TGTGCCAGCAGACCGGGACAGGGGAGCACAGATACGCAGTATTTT. This translates into CASRPGQGSTDTQYF. This chain connects TRBV7-2 to TRBJ2-3, with TRBD1 matching over 10 bases. V shed 6 bases, J shed 0 bases, and the junction held 3 bases outside the gene matches. This CDR3 comprises 15 residues. CDR1 and CDR2 (germline): SGHTA, FQGNSA.

CDR3 nucleotides: TGTGCCAGCAGCTCCCGACCACAGGGCTCACCCCTCCACTTT. Translation: CASSSRPQGSPLHF. The chain couples TRBV13 to TRBJ1-6; D is perhaps TRBD1 (6 bases). Trimming removed 4 bases at V and 10 bases at J, with 14 bases between. Germline-derived CDR1 and CDR2 are PRHDT and FYEKMQ (reference sequence). CDR3 size: 14 residues.

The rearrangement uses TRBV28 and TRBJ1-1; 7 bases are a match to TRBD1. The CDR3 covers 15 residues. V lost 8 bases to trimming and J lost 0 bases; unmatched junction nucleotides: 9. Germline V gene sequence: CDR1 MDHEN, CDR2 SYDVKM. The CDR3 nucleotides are TGTGCCAGCTGCGGCCGGGACAGATTGAACACTGAAGCTTTCTTT. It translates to CASCGRDRLNTEAFF. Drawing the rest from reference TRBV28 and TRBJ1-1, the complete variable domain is DVKVTQSSRYLVKRTGEKVFLECVQDMDHENMFWYRQDPGLGLRLIYFSYDVKMKEKGDIPEGYSVSREKKERFSLILESASTNQTSMYLCASCGRDRLNTEAFFGQGTRLTVV.

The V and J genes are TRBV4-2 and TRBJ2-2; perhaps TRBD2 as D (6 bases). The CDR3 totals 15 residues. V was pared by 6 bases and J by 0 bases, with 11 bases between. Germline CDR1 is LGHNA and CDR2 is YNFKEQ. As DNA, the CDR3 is TGTGCCAGCAGTAAGTGGGAGGCGAACACCGGGGAGCTGTTTTTT. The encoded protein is CASSKWEANTGELFF.

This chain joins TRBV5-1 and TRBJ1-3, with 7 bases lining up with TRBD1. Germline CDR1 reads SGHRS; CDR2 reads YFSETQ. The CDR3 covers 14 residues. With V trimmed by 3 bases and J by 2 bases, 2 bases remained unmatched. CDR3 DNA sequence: TGCGCCAGCAGCTCCGGGACAGCTGGAAACACCATATATTTT. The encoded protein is CASSSGTAGNTIYF. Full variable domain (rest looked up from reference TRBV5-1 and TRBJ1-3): KAGVTQTPRYLIKTRGQQVTLSCSPISGHRSVSWYQQTPGQGLQFLFEYFSETQRNKGNFPGRFSGRQFSNSRSEMNVSTLELGDSALYLCASSSGTAGNTIYFGEGSWLTVV.